This T cell receptor (beta chain) was obtained from a study of blood T cells in healthy people across ages. Whole-study results and caveats: Because sorting was not performed, PBMCs prevented conclusive naive versus antigen-experienced comparison. Nothing was known about donor CMV status, and this possibly confounded expanded clonotype changes.

Through a sample-barcoded 5' primer and a J-beta primer mix, a second PCR was run for roughly 7 to 11 cycles. A tag from a template-switch adaptor with 12 random nucleotides marked each cDNA molecule. Each CDR3 protein gets one entry after TCRdb re-called the 5' RACE reads with MiXCR. Among just over 1 million distinct CDR3 sequences listed, 40% to 55% were seen once. Germline V gene data show CDR1 as SNHLY and CDR2 as FYNNEI. The CDR3 has 15 amino acids. Note on this clonotype: Antigen unknown.

This clonotype originated in a woman aged 55-69 years in good health. This chain links TRBV2 with TRBJ2-4; TRBD1 aligns across 7 bases. The J call could be wrong; TRBJ2-5 is a better fit for the DNA end. What was sequenced was blood. The DNA for the CDR3 is TGTGCCAGCACCATCCAGGACAGGACCCAAGAGACCCAGTACTTC. Translating gives CASTIQDRTQETQYF.